A selection of T cell receptor beta chains follows, all from one sample in a study of blood T cell repertoires in COVID-19. Data came from immunoSEQ multiplex PCR; TCRdb stores just in-frame clones and leaves some out. The repertoire holds about 40,000 clones, with roughly nine tenths as singletons. The source material was peripheral blood. The receptors were sampled from a man aged 50 to 60 with active COVID-19. Each CDR3 is given with its conserved first and last residue.

>TRBV28|TRBJ2-7
CASSPNGARGDNEQYF
>TRBV4-3|TRBJ2-1
CASSPQVAGDSVSYNEQFF
>TRBV7-8|TRBJ1-1
CASSRRGTGGLTEAFF
>TRBV7-9|TRBJ2-1
CASSLTSLVNEQFF
>TRBV25-1|TRBJ2-7
CASSIPGLAGVYEQYF
>TRBV7-3|TRBJ2-5
CASSSREGQGDQETQYF
>TRBV4-1|TRBJ2-5
CASSRFTSDQETQYF
>TRBV10-3|TRBJ2-1
CAISSVLGGSSNEQFF
>TRBV18|TRBJ2-7
CASSPGTGVYEQYF
>TRBV12-5|TRBJ1-1
CASGSPGVTNTEAFF
>TRBV4-3|TRBJ2-1
CASSRTSAGYNEQFF
>TRBV7-3|TRBJ2-2
CASSTRQGRTGELFF
>TRBV5-4|TRBJ1-1
CASSSGAGGLTEAFF
>TRBV27|TRBJ2-1
CASSFEGGYNEQFF
>TRBV5-4|TRBJ2-7
CASSLGGRPEQYF
>TRBV4-1|TRBJ2-1
CASSLTSGEGNEQFF
>TRBV27|TRBJ2-2
CASRLAGSTGELFF
>TRBV7-9|TRBJ1-5
CASSRGRNQPQHF
>TRBV15|TRBJ2-1
CATSRGKGDPYNEQFF
>TRBV5-1|TRBJ2-5
CASSQPRDGLFQETQYF
>TRBV6-5|TRBJ1-5
CASSPGSRGNQPQHF
>TRBV18|TRBJ2-6
CASSPPRSGANVLTF
>TRBV19|TRBJ2-2
CASSKGKGGELFF
>TRBV28|TRBJ2-3
CASSPWRDVDTQYF
>TRBV15|TRBJ2-7
CATRYLRGFIYEQYF
>TRBV9|TRBJ2-7
CASTASDGLNEQYF
>TRBV28|TRBJ1-2
CASSSGLPYGYTF
>TRBV7-9|TRBJ2-2
CASRPRQANTGELFF
>TRBV13|TRBJ2-5
CASSFRDRGGETQYF
>TRBV4-3|TRBJ2-3
CASSQREQGISTDTQYF
>TRBV6-2/TRBV6-3|TRBJ2-1
CASSRTSLNEQFF
>TRBV24-1|TRBJ1-5
CATSDGEGNQPQHF
>TRBV18|TRBJ2-7
CASSPSGDSYEQYF
>TRBV7-3|TRBJ2-3
CASSSALAGGYHTQYF
>TRBV12-3/TRBV12-4|TRBJ2-2
CASSPAGELFF
>TRBV18|TRBJ2-3
CASSPRTGNTDTQYF